A selection of T cell receptor beta chains follows, all from one sample in a study of blood T cell repertoires in COVID-19. The protocol was immunoSEQ multiplex PCR, while the TCRdb copy is restricted to in-frame clones and leaves out a portion. The table has 90,000 to 120,000 clones, approximately 81% seen once; the top ten hold roughly 4.6%. Sequencing input: peripheral blood. Receptors were obtained from a human donor in a cohort sampled during active COVID-19. Both conserved end residues are part of each CDR3. D genes are given only for firm matches. Not every row has a clone size; where given, it reads once, few, many or a size class.

d_call: -; v_call: TRBV18; j_call: TRBJ2-1; clone_size: -; cdr3_length: 17; cdr3_nt: TGTGCCAGCTCACCACCCGAGGGGAGGAGTTCCTACAATGAGCAGTTCTTC; cdr3_aa: CASSPPEGRSSYNEQFF
d_call: -; v_call: TRBV7-2; j_call: TRBJ1-4; clone_size: -; cdr3_length: 16; cdr3_nt: TGTGCCAGCAGCTCTAGGGGAGGCAGGGCGGGTGAAAAACTGTTTTTT; cdr3_aa: CASSSRGGRAGEKLFF
d_call: -; v_call: TRBV18; j_call: TRBJ2-1; clone_size: -; cdr3_length: 17; cdr3_nt: TGTGCCAGCTCACCACCGGCTCCAGCGGTGGCCTACAATGAGCAGTTCTTC; cdr3_aa: CASSPPAPAVAYNEQFF
d_call: -; v_call: TRBV6-5; j_call: TRBJ1-1; clone_size: -; cdr3_length: 13; cdr3_nt: TGTGCCAGCAGCATCCTAGTGAACACTGAAGCTTTCTTT; cdr3_aa: CASSILVNTEAFF
d_call: -; v_call: TRBV20-1; j_call: TRBJ2-4; clone_size: -; cdr3_length: 15; cdr3_nt: TGCAGTGCTAGTCGGTCCGCTCAAGCCAAAAACATTCAGTACTTC; cdr3_aa: CSASRSAQAKNIQYF
d_call: -; v_call: TRBV5-6; j_call: TRBJ2-5; clone_size: -; cdr3_length: 11; cdr3_nt: TGTGCCAGCTCTACAGAAGAGACCCAGTACTTC; cdr3_aa: CASSTEETQYF
d_call: -; v_call: TRBV28; j_call: TRBJ2-7; clone_size: -; cdr3_length: 14; cdr3_nt: TGTGCCAGCAGTTTTAGCGGATTGCCCTACGAGCAGTACTTC; cdr3_aa: CASSFSGLPYEQYF
d_call: -; v_call: TRBV3-1/TRBV3-2; j_call: TRBJ1-3; clone_size: -; cdr3_length: 14; cdr3_nt: TGTGCCAGCAGCCAAGCCGGCTCTGGAAACACCATATATTTT; cdr3_aa: CASSQAGSGNTIYF
d_call: -; v_call: TRBV7-8; j_call: TRBJ2-1; clone_size: -; cdr3_length: 11; cdr3_nt: TGTGCCAGCGCCCTAGCCAATGAGCAGTTCTTC; cdr3_aa: CASALANEQFF
d_call: -; v_call: TRBV5-4; j_call: TRBJ1-1; clone_size: -; cdr3_length: 14; cdr3_nt: TGTGCCAGCAGCCTAGCGGGACGTAACACTGAAGCTTTCTTT; cdr3_aa: CASSLAGRNTEAFF
d_call: -; v_call: TRBV18; j_call: TRBJ2-3; clone_size: -; cdr3_length: 19; cdr3_nt: TGTGTCAGCTCACCACTTACCCAGGGTGTTCAGGGTGTCACAGATACGCAGTATTTT; cdr3_aa: CVSSPLTQGVQGVTDTQYF
d_call: -; v_call: TRBV19; j_call: TRBJ2-2; clone_size: few; cdr3_length: 17; cdr3_nt: TGTGCCAGTAGTATAGGCCTGACAGGCTCGAACACCGGGGAGCTGTTTTTT; cdr3_aa: CASSIGLTGSNTGELFF
d_call: TRBD1; v_call: TRBV3-1/TRBV3-2; j_call: TRBJ2-1; clone_size: -; cdr3_length: 15; cdr3_nt: TGTGCCAGCAGCCAAGCGGGACAGGGGGTCAGTGAGCAGTTCTTC; cdr3_aa: CASSQAGQGVSEQFF
d_call: -; v_call: TRBV28; j_call: TRBJ1-2; clone_size: -; cdr3_length: 12; cdr3_nt: TGTGCCACCTTAAGACCAGGGTATGGCTACACCTTC; cdr3_aa: CATLRPGYGYTF
d_call: -; v_call: TRBV18; j_call: TRBJ1-3; clone_size: -; cdr3_length: 16; cdr3_nt: TGTGCCAGCTCACCCAATAGAGGCCGTTCTGGAAACACCATATATTTT; cdr3_aa: CASSPNRGRSGNTIYF
d_call: TRBD2; v_call: TRBV7-9; j_call: TRBJ2-3; clone_size: -; cdr3_length: 14; cdr3_nt: TGTGCCAGCAGCCCGGGACTAGCGACAGATACGCAGTATTTT; cdr3_aa: CASSPGLATDTQYF
d_call: -; v_call: TRBV28; j_call: TRBJ2-2; clone_size: -; cdr3_length: 13; cdr3_nt: TGTGCCAGCAGACCCTACGTCACCGGGGAGCTGTTTTTT; cdr3_aa: CASRPYVTGELFF
d_call: TRBD2; v_call: TRBV7-2; j_call: TRBJ2-5; clone_size: -; cdr3_length: 14; cdr3_nt: TGTGCCAGCAGCTCCTGGGGGGGTCAAGAGACCCAGTACTTC; cdr3_aa: CASSSWGGQETQYF
d_call: -; v_call: TRBV5-4; j_call: TRBJ1-1; clone_size: -; cdr3_length: 15; cdr3_nt: TGTGCCAGCAGCTGGGGGGGCGGGGAGAACACTGAAGCTTTCTTT; cdr3_aa: CASSWGGGENTEAFF
d_call: -; v_call: TRBV28; j_call: TRBJ1-2; clone_size: -; cdr3_length: 15; cdr3_nt: TGTGCCAGCAGTTTAAAGGGTTCAGGGAACTATGGCTACACCTTC; cdr3_aa: CASSLKGSGNYGYTF
d_call: TRBD2; v_call: TRBV15; j_call: TRBJ2-1; clone_size: -; cdr3_length: 14; cdr3_nt: TGTGCCACCAGTCTAGGGACTAGCGTAGGTGAGCAGTTCTTC; cdr3_aa: CATSLGTSVGEQFF
d_call: -; v_call: TRBV5-5; j_call: TRBJ1-2; clone_size: -; cdr3_length: 15; cdr3_nt: TGTGCCAGCAGCCCGTGGACAGAAGCTAACTATGGCTACACCTTC; cdr3_aa: CASSPWTEANYGYTF
d_call: TRBD1; v_call: TRBV11-2; j_call: TRBJ2-7; clone_size: -; cdr3_length: 17; cdr3_nt: TGTGCCAGCAGCACCCGCTGGGGACAGGCCAGCCAGTACGAGCAGTACTTC; cdr3_aa: CASSTRWGQASQYEQYF
d_call: -; v_call: TRBV6-5; j_call: TRBJ1-6; clone_size: -; cdr3_length: 13; cdr3_nt: TGTGCCAGCAGTTCCGAGAGGAATTCACCCCTCCACTTT; cdr3_aa: CASSSERNSPLHF
d_call: TRBD2; v_call: TRBV3-1/TRBV3-2; j_call: TRBJ2-3; clone_size: once; cdr3_length: 15; cdr3_nt: TGTGCCAGCAAAAAGCGGGAGGTTTCCACAGATACGCAGTATTTT; cdr3_aa: CASKKREVSTDTQYF
d_call: -; v_call: TRBV19; j_call: TRBJ1-4; clone_size: -; cdr3_length: 15; cdr3_nt: TGTGCCAGTAGTCCAGTGGGGGGAGCTAATGAAAAACTGTTTTTT; cdr3_aa: CASSPVGGANEKLFF
d_call: -; v_call: TRBV5-6; j_call: TRBJ1-3; clone_size: -; cdr3_length: 15; cdr3_nt: TGTGCCAGCTCTGGGGCCGGTAGCTCTGGAAACACCATATATTTT; cdr3_aa: CASSGAGSSGNTIYF
d_call: TRBD1; v_call: TRBV5-8; j_call: TRBJ2-1; clone_size: -; cdr3_length: 18; cdr3_nt: TGTGCCAGCAGCTTGGCCAGGGGGCTCCTATTTGCCTACAATGAGCAGTTCTTC; cdr3_aa: CASSLARGLLFAYNEQFF
d_call: TRBD2; v_call: TRBV6-2/TRBV6-3; j_call: TRBJ2-5; clone_size: -; cdr3_length: 14; cdr3_nt: TGTGCCAGCAGTTTCGCGGGAGCTCAAGAGACCCAGTACTTC; cdr3_aa: CASSFAGAQETQYF
d_call: -; v_call: TRBV2; j_call: TRBJ1-6; clone_size: few; cdr3_length: 17; cdr3_nt: TGTGCCAGCAGTGGGCTCACAGGGACATCCTATAATTCACCCCTCCACTTT; cdr3_aa: CASSGLTGTSYNSPLHF
d_call: TRBD1; v_call: TRBV11-1; j_call: TRBJ1-1; clone_size: -; cdr3_length: 13; cdr3_nt: TGTGCCAGCAGCCCTTCTAGGACAGGTGAAGCTTTCTTT; cdr3_aa: CASSPSRTGEAFF
d_call: TRBD1; v_call: TRBV10-3; j_call: TRBJ2-1; clone_size: once; cdr3_length: 13; cdr3_nt: TGTGCCAACGGACAGGGGGTGGTCAATGAGCAGTTCTTC; cdr3_aa: CANGQGVVNEQFF
d_call: -; v_call: TRBV3-1/TRBV3-2; j_call: TRBJ1-5; clone_size: -; cdr3_length: 14; cdr3_nt: TGTGCCAGCAGTCAACAGGGCCTACATCAGCCCCAGCATTTT; cdr3_aa: CASSQQGLHQPQHF
d_call: -; v_call: TRBV5-1; j_call: TRBJ2-5; clone_size: -; cdr3_length: 15; cdr3_nt: TGCGCCAGCAGCTTGGGGGTCGGGGAGTCGGAGACCCAGTACTTC; cdr3_aa: CASSLGVGESETQYF
d_call: TRBD2; v_call: TRBV3-1/TRBV3-2; j_call: TRBJ2-1; clone_size: -; cdr3_length: 15; cdr3_nt: TGTGCCAGCAGCCAGACTAGCGGGGGAGGGAATGAGCAGTTCTTC; cdr3_aa: CASSQTSGGGNEQFF
d_call: TRBD1; v_call: TRBV5-4; j_call: TRBJ1-2; clone_size: few; cdr3_length: 14; cdr3_nt: TGTGCCAGCAGCCCCGGACAGGACCTCTATGGCTACACCTTC; cdr3_aa: CASSPGQDLYGYTF
d_call: -; v_call: TRBV5-5; j_call: TRBJ2-1; clone_size: -; cdr3_length: 14; cdr3_nt: TGTGCCAGCAGCTTCAGGACAGCAAACAATGAGCAGTTCTTC; cdr3_aa: CASSFRTANNEQFF
d_call: TRBD2; v_call: TRBV6-5; j_call: TRBJ2-1; clone_size: -; cdr3_length: 16; cdr3_nt: TGTGCCAGCAGTTACATGGGACTAGCGGGAGGTAATGAGCAGTTCTTC; cdr3_aa: CASSYMGLAGGNEQFF
d_call: -; v_call: TRBV5-1; j_call: TRBJ2-1; clone_size: -; cdr3_length: 16; cdr3_nt: TGCGCCAGCAGCTTATTGGGGCGAGACTCCTACAATGAGCAGTTCTTC; cdr3_aa: CASSLLGRDSYNEQFF
d_call: -; v_call: TRBV6-5; j_call: TRBJ2-6; clone_size: -; cdr3_length: 15; cdr3_nt: TGTGCCAGCAGTCCCCGGGGGGCCGGGGCCAACGTCCTGACTTTC; cdr3_aa: CASSPRGAGANVLTF
d_call: -; v_call: TRBV7-9; j_call: TRBJ1-1; clone_size: -; cdr3_length: 16; cdr3_nt: TGTGCCAGCAGCCCATCCACGGCAGGTTATTACACTGAAGCTTTCTTT; cdr3_aa: CASSPSTAGYYTEAFF
d_call: TRBD1; v_call: TRBV27; j_call: TRBJ2-2; clone_size: -; cdr3_length: 15; cdr3_nt: TGTGCCAGCAGTGCTGGGACAGGAATAACCGGGGAGCTGTTTTTT; cdr3_aa: CASSAGTGITGELFF
d_call: TRBD2; v_call: TRBV7-2; j_call: TRBJ2-1; clone_size: -; cdr3_length: 13; cdr3_nt: TGTGCCAGCAAACCGGGGGGAAGTAATGAGCAGTTCTTC; cdr3_aa: CASKPGGSNEQFF